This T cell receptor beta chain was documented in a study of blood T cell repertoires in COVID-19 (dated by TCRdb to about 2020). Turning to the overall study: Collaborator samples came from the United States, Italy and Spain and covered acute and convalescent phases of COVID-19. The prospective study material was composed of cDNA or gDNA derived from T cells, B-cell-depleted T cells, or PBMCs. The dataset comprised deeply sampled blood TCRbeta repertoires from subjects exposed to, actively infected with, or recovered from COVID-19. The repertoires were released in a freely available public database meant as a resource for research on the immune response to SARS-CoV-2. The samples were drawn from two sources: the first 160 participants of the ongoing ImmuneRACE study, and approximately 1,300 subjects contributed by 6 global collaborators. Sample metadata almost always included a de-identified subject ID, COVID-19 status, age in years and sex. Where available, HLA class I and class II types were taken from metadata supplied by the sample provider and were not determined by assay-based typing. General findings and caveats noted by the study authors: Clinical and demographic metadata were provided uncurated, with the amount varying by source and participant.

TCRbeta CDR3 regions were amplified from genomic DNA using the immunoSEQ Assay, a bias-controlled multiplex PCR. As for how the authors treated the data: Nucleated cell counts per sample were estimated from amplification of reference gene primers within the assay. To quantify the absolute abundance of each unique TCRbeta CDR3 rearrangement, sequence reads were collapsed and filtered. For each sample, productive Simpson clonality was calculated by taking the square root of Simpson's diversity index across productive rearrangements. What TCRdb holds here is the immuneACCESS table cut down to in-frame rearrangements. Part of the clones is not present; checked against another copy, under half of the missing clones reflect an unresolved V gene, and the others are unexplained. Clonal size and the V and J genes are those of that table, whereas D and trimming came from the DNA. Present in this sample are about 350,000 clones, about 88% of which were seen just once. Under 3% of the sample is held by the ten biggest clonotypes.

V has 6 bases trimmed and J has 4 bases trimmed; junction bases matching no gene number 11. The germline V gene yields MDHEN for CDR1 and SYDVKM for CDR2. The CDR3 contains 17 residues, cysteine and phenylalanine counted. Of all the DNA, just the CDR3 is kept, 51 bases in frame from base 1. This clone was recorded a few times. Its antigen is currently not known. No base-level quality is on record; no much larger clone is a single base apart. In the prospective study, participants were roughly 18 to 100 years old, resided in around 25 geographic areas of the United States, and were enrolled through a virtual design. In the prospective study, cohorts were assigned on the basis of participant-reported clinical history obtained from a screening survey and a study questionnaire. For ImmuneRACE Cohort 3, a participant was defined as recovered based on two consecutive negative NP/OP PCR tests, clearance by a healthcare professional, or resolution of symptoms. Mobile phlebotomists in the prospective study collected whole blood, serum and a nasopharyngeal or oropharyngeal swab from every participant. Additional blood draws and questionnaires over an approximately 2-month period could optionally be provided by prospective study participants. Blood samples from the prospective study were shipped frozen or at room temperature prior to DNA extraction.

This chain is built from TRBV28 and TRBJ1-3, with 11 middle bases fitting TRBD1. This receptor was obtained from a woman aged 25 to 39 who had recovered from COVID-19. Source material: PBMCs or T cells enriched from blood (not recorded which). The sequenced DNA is TGTGCCAGCAGACAACTGGGGACAGGGGGTGAAGGAAACACCATATATTTT. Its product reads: CASRQLGTGGEGNTIYF.